These 8 T cell receptor beta chains share one sample of origin, sequenced in a study of graft-versus-host responses after intestinal transplantation. The assay was immunoSEQ multiplex PCR, and TCRdb's table has in-frame clones only and misses some. The data show roughly 97,000 clones, roughly 91% seen once. Their antigens are not known. Sample: unstimulated CD4+ T cells sorted from spleen or lymph node cells, taken before transplant. These TCRs come from a human donor who was the organ donor for an intestinal transplant.

This chain links TRBV2 with TRBJ2-7, with D perhaps TRBD1 (6 bases). This CDR3 comprises 13 residues. V lost 4 bases to trimming and J lost 3 bases, with 10 bases between them. Germline CDR1 reads SNHLY; CDR2 reads FYNNEI. DNA of the CDR3: TGTGCCAGCAGTGGGGGGACACTCTACGAGCAGTACTTC. This gives the protein CASSGGTLYEQYF.

V is TRBV30 and J is TRBJ1-5, with D perhaps matching TRBD1 (5 bases). The CDR3 totals 13 residues. V was shortened by 2 bases and J by 5 bases, with 10 bases between the two germline ends. CDR1 and CDR2 (germline): GTSNPN, SVGIG (reference sequence). The chain's CDR3 is CAWSTQGDQPQHF. The CDR3 coding sequence is TGTGCCTGGAGTACACAAGGGGATCAGCCCCAGCATTTT. Full variable domain (missing parts from reference TRBV30 and TRBJ1-5): SQTIHQWPATLVQPVGSPLSLECTVEGTSNPNLYWYRQAAGRGLQLLFYSVGIGQISSEVPQNLSASRPQDRQFILSSKKLLLSDSGFYLCAWSTQGDQPQHFGDGTRLSIL.

The rearrangement uses TRBV27 and TRBJ1-2; D possibly corresponds to TRBD1 (6 bases). Germline V gives CDR1 MNHEY, CDR2 SMNVEV (reference sequence). The germline V and J ends were trimmed by 8 bases and 5 bases, with 18 bases remaining between them. The CDR3 is 14 amino acids. The CDR3: CASARVGGGYGYTF. CDR3 nucleotide sequence: TGTGCCAGCGCCAGGGTAGGGGGGGGGTATGGCTACACCTTC.

The rearrangement joins TRBV19 to TRBJ2-3, with 10 bases that match TRBD2. V lost 4 bases to trimming and J lost 0 bases; unmatched junction nucleotides: 10. The length of the CDR3 is 18 residues. The germline gives CDR1 LNHDA, CDR2 SQIVND (reference sequence). The CDR3 here is CASSTDRLAGLSTDTQYF. CDR3 nucleotide sequence: TGTGCCAGTAGTACCGACCGACTAGCGGGCCTCAGCACAGATACGCAGTATTTT. Full variable domain (remainder filled in from reference TRBV19 and TRBJ2-3): DGGITQSPKYLFRKEGQNVTLSCEQNLNHDAMYWYRQDPGQGLRLIYYSQIVNDFQKGDIAEGYSVSREKKESFPLTVTSAQKNPTAFYLCASSTDRLAGLSTDTQYFGPGTRLTVL.

This chain links TRBV7-3 with TRBJ2-1; 10 bases are a match to TRBD2. This CDR3 has 15 amino acids. V shed 6 bases and J 7 bases; nucleotides not matched to a gene: 9. In germline, CDR1 is SGHTA, CDR2 FQGTGA. The CDR3 bases are TGTGCCAGCAGTTTGGGACTAGCGTGGGATAATGAGCAGTTCTTC. Translation gives CASSLGLAWDNEQFF.

This chain links TRBV4-1 with TRBJ2-7; D gene ambiguous. Trimming stripped 2 bases from V and 3 bases from J, with 14 bases between. CDR1 and CDR2 (germline): MGHRA, YSYEKL. The CDR3 spans 15 residues. For the CDR3, the DNA is TGCGCCAGCAGCCAAACTCCTAGTATTTTCTACGAGCAGTACTTC. This encodes CASSQTPSIFYEQYF.

The V call is TRBV11-3, the J call TRBJ2-1; D uncertain. Germline V lookup: CDR1 SGHNT, CDR2 YENEEA. This CDR3 spans 11 amino acids. Trimming cost V 4 bases and J 10 bases, with 8 bases left between them. The CDR3 DNA reads as TGTGCCAGCAGCTCCGCGGAGGAGCAGTTCTTC. This codes for CASSSAEEQFF.

This chain connects TRBV10-3 to TRBJ2-1; 11 nucleotides match TRBD2. The J segment lost 8 bases and the V segment lost 4 bases, leaving 7 bases of the junction unmatched. The germline gives CDR1 ENHRY, CDR2 SYGVKD. The CDR3 spans 15 residues. Here the CDR3 reads CAISGTSGGRDEQFF. In nucleotides, the CDR3 is TGTGCCATCAGTGGAACTAGCGGGGGTCGGGATGAGCAGTTCTTC.